This TCR beta chain emerged from a study of regulatory T cells in long-lasting Graves disease. Study summary: Graves' patients with a new diagnosis had received antithyroid drugs under 3 months. Overall study findings and caveats: Favoring TRBV28, TRBJ1-2 and TRBJ2-5 was a feature seen in persistent disease.

The CDR3 runs to 12 residues. Deletions cut 0 bases from V and 8 bases from J, with 3 bases between. Germline-derived CDR1 and CDR2 are KGHDR and SFDVKD. Stated time point: newly diagnosed GD, antithyroid drugs for less than 3 months. TCR sequences were obtained from RNA taken from PBMCs. In building TCR beta libraries, iRepertoire HTBI primers were used together with Arm-PCR of CDR3 regions. Each CDR3 protein gets one entry after TCRdb re-called the multiplex PCR reads with MiXCR. The sample yields roughly 530,000 distinct CDR3 sequences, about 16% seen once. Turning to this clonotype: Its antigen is unknown.

These same records also appear under a second study, on T cells in Graves' hyperthyroidism and ophthalmopathy.

The TCR comes from a woman aged 40 to 65 with Graves disease. The chain couples TRBV24-1 to TRBJ2-2; no clear D gene. Here the sequenced sample was peripheral blood mononuclear cells (PBMCs), taken at new diagnosis, from a patient treated with antithyroid drugs. CDR3 residues: CATSDLRGELFF. The CDR3 nucleotides read TGTGCCACCAGTGATTTGCGAGGGGAGCTGTTTTTT.